Presented here are 18 T cell receptor beta chains from one specimen sequenced in a study of EBV T-cell therapy then PD-1 blockade in nasopharyngeal carcinoma. Treatment: AdE1-LMPpoly-expanded autologous EBV-specific T-cell therapy followed by anti-PD-1 nivolumab. Profiling relied on immunoSEQ multiplex PCR, and the TCRdb table lists in-frame clones only, not all of them. The sample has fewer than 25,000 clones, 75% to 90% seen once. No antigen has been assigned to these receptors. The material sequenced was CD8+ T cells from blood, taken at roughly day 61 from a patient whose treatment included autologous EBV-specific T cells and nivolumab. The receptors come from a man aged 35 to 55 with nasopharyngeal carcinoma.

V and J are TRBV6-2 or TRBV6-3 and TRBJ2-1; 8 bases agree with TRBD1. CDR1 and CDR2 from the germline V gene are MNHEY and SVGEGT. Trimming cost V 5 bases and J 8 bases; bases outside gene matches: 14. The CDR3 covers 16 residues. CDR3 sequence (DNA): TGTGCCAGCAGTGCCTGGACAGGGTCGTTTTTGGATGAGCAGTTCTTC. Translation gives CASSAWTGSFLDEQFF.

This chain connects TRBV12-3 or TRBV12-4 to TRBJ1-2; 7 bases line up with TRBD1. The V gene end was trimmed by 3 bases and the J gene end by 6 bases; junction bases not matched to a gene: 4. The CDR3 is 13 residues long. CDR3 coding DNA: TGTGCCAGCAGTTTGGCAGGGGGGGATGGCTACACCTTC. Its protein product is CASSLAGGDGYTF.

The chain links TRBV7-9 to TRBJ2-7, with D tentatively TRBD2 (6 bases). Germline-derived CDR1 and CDR2 are SEHNR and FQNEAQ (reference sequence). Trimming removed 5 bases from V and 4 bases from J, with 9 bases in between. The CDR3 contains 12 residues. The CDR3 loop is CASSHGTYEQYF. As DNA, the CDR3 is TGTGCCAGCAGCCACGGGACTTACGAGCAGTACTTC.

This clone has a handful of counts. This chain joins TRBV6-4 and TRBJ2-6; TRBD2 aligns across 8 bases. Germline CDR1 and CDR2: MRHNA and SNTAGT. Trimming cost V 3 bases and J 4 bases; bases outside gene matches: 5. The CDR3 runs 16 residues. CDR3 in DNA: TGTGCCAGCAGTGAACGAGCGGGGGTCGGGGCCAACGTCCTGACTTTC. This gives the protein CASSERAGVGANVLTF.

This clone was recorded a few times. This chain uses TRBV21-1 with TRBJ1-3. TRBV21-1 is tagged as a pseudogene. CDR3 length equals 18 residues. CDR3 amino acids: CASSKVMPRGDYGNTIYF. In DNA, the CDR3 is TGTGCCAGCAGTAAAGTTATGCCTCGGGGGGATTATGGAAACACCATATATTTT.

The chain links TRBV9 to TRBJ1-1; TRBD1 aligns across 7 bases. The CDR3 spans 13 residues. Trimming took 3 bases from V and 2 from J; bases not matched to a gene: 1. Germline CDR1 and CDR2: SGDLS and YYNGEE. CDR3 protein: CASSEGGNTEAFF. The CDR3, as DNA: TGTGCCAGCAGCGAAGGGGGCAACACTGAAGCTTTCTTT.

This clone is medium-sized (0.01 to 0.1%) within its sample. This chain links TRBV27 with TRBJ2-7, with TRBD1 matching 11 bases. This CDR3 is 14 amino acids long. V gave up 6 bases and J gave up 4 bases; unmatched junction bases: 5. Germline V CDR1 and CDR2: MNHEY, SMNVEV (reference sequence). The CDR3 loop is CASRIGTGGYEQYF. DNA for the CDR3: TGTGCCAGCAGAATAGGGACAGGGGGTTACGAGCAGTACTTC.

V and J are TRBV6-2 or TRBV6-3 and TRBJ2-5; D call uncertain. This CDR3 spans 12 amino acids. The germline CDR1 and CDR2 sequences are MNHEY and SVGEGT. V lost 5 bases to trimming and J lost 6 bases, with 10 bases between them. The CDR3 reads CASSTQLKTQYF. CDR3 DNA: TGTGCCAGCAGTACCCAGTTGAAGACCCAGTACTTC.

The V and J genes are TRBV28 and TRBJ2-3; D is unclear. CDR1 and CDR2 (germline): MDHEN, SYDVKM. The V end was cut by 4 bases, the J end by 8 bases, with 13 bases between. The CDR3 totals 13 residues. The CDR3 protein is CASSSTWTGTQYF. CDR3 bases: TGTGCCAGCAGTTCAACCTGGACGGGTACGCAGTATTTT.

The CDR3 is CASSFGRDYEQYF. CDR3 DNA sequence: TGCGCCAGCAGCTTTGGCAGGGACTACGAGCAGTACTTC. The V and J genes are TRBV5-1 and TRBJ2-7, with D possibly TRBD1 on 5 matching bases. Germline V gene sequence: CDR1 SGHRS, CDR2 YFSETQ. The CDR3 runs to 13 residues. The germline V and J ends were trimmed by 2 bases and 3 bases, with 9 bases remaining between them. The complete variable domain, with remaining parts taken from reference TRBV5-1 and TRBJ2-7, reads KAGVTQTPRYLIKTRGQQVTLSCSPISGHRSVSWYQQTPGQGLQFLFEYFSETQRNKGNFPGRFSGRQFSNSRSEMNVSTLELGDSALYLCASSFGRDYEQYFGPGTRLTVT.

V usage is TRBV7-2 and J usage is TRBJ2-1; no clear D gene. This CDR3 contains 13 residues. The germline V gene encodes CDR1 SGHTA and CDR2 FQGNSA. Trimming cost V 1 base and J 7 bases, with 8 bases left between them. CDR3 sequence: CASSLDLVNEQFF. CDR3 nucleotides: TGTGCCAGCAGCTTAGATTTGGTAAATGAGCAGTTCTTC.

The chain combines TRBV6-2 or TRBV6-3 with TRBJ2-1, with TRBD2 identical over 10 bases. Germline CDR1 MNHEY, CDR2 SVGEGT. CDR3 length: 15 residues. Unmatched junction bases numbered 3, after V lost 3 bases and J lost 4 bases. Written as DNA, the CDR3 is TGTGCCAGCAGTTATCCACTAGCGGGGTACAATGAGCAGTTCTTC. It codes for CASSYPLAGYNEQFF.

The chain employs TRBV13 and TRBJ2-4; tentatively, D is TRBD2 (5 bases). The V gene's germline CDR1 is PRHDT and CDR2 FYEKMQ (reference sequence). With 5 bases removed from V and 0 bases from J, the gap between germline ends came to 8 bases. The CDR3 contains 14 residues. This CDR3 reads CASSQGGAKNIQYF. In nucleotides, the CDR3 is TGTGCCAGCAGCCAAGGAGGAGCCAAAAACATTCAGTACTTC. Based on the CDR3 plus reference TRBV13 and TRBJ2-4, the full variable domain is AAGVIQSPRHLIKEKRETATLKCYPIPRHDTVYWYQQGPGQDPQFLISFYEKMQSDKGSIPDRFSAQQFSDYHSELNMSSLELGDSALYFCASSQGGAKNIQYFGAGTRLSVL.

This clone was recorded once. The chain has TRBV6-5 and TRBJ1-2, with D maybe TRBD1 (5 bases). This CDR3 has 14 amino acids. Germline lookup yields CDR1 MNHEY and CDR2 SVGAGI. V was clipped by 0 bases and J by 7 bases, with 12 bases between them. This CDR3 reads CASSYSRAGFGYTF. In nucleotides, the CDR3 is TGTGCCAGCAGTTACTCGAGGGCAGGGTTTGGCTACACCTTC.

The chain joins TRBV11-1 to TRBJ2-7; D possibly matches TRBD1 or TRBD2 (5 bases each). Germline V gene sequence: CDR1 SGHAT, CDR2 FQDESV (reference sequence). V was trimmed by 5 bases and J by 6 bases, leaving 14 bases between them. The CDR3 spans 13 residues. CDR3 nucleotide sequence: TGTGCCAGCAGCATCCTTTTGGGGGTCGAGCAGTACTTC. Its translation: CASSILLGVEQYF. Supplemented by reference TRBV11-1 and TRBJ2-7, the full variable domain reads EAEVAQSPRYKITEKSQAVAFWCDPISGHATLYWYRQILGQGPELLVQFQDESVVDDSQLPKDRFSAERLKGVDSTLKIQPAELGDSAMYLCASSILLGVEQYFGPGTRLTVT.

This chain joins TRBV7-6 and TRBJ2-7; 11 bases map to TRBD2. J was trimmed by 4 bases and V by 5 bases; bases with no gene match: 4. The CDR3 covers 14 residues. Germline V lookup: CDR1 SGHVS, CDR2 FNYEAQ. DNA for the CDR3: TGTGCCAGCAGCATTACTAGCGGGGGTTACGAGCAGTACTTC. This sequence encodes CASSITSGGYEQYF.

The chain links TRBV29-1 to TRBJ2-1; D is unclear. Between the trimmed V and J ends, which lost 6 bases and 4 bases, there was a span of 7 bases. Germline loops: CDR1 SQVTM, CDR2 ANQGSEA. This CDR3 contains 11 residues. This CDR3 is CSVAPYNEQFF. Here the CDR3 DNA reads TGCAGCGTGGCCCCATACAATGAGCAGTTCTTC.

The CDR3 reads CASRLGQYTEAFF. In nucleotides, the CDR3 is TGTGCCAGCAGACTGGGACAATACACTGAAGCTTTCTTT. This chain connects TRBV7-3 to TRBJ1-1; weak D call: TRBD1 (6 bases). V lost 6 bases and J lost 3, with 11 bases in between. The CDR3 spans 13 residues. Per the germline V gene, CDR1 is SGHTA and CDR2 is FQGTGA. Full variable domain (missing parts from reference TRBV7-3 and TRBJ1-1): GAGVSQTPSNKVTEKGKYVELRCDPISGHTALYWYRQSLGQGPEFLIYFQGTGAADDSGLPNDRFFAVRPEGSVSTLKIQRTERGDSAVYLCASRLGQYTEAFFGQGTRLTVV.